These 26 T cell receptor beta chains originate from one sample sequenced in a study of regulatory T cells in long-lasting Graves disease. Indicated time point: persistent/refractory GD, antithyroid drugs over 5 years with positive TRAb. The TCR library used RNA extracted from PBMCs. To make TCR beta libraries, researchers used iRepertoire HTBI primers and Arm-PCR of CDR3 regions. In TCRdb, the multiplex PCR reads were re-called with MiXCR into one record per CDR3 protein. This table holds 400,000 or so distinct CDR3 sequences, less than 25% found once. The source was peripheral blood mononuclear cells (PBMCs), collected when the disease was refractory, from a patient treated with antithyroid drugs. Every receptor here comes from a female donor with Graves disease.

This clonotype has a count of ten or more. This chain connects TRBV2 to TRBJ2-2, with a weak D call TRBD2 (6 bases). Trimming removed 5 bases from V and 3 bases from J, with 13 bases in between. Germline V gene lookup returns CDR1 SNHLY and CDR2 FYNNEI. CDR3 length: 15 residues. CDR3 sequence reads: CASSLTSSDTGELFF. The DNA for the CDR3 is TGTGCCAGCAGTCTTACTAGCTCGGACACCGGGGAGCTGTTTTTT.

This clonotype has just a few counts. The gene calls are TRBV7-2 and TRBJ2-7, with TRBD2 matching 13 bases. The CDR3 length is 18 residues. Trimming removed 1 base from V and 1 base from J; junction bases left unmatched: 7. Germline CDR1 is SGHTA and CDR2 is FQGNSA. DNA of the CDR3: TGTGCCAGCAGCTTAGACACTAGCGGGGGGGCGAGGTCCTACGAGCAGTACTTC. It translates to CASSLDTSGGARSYEQYF.

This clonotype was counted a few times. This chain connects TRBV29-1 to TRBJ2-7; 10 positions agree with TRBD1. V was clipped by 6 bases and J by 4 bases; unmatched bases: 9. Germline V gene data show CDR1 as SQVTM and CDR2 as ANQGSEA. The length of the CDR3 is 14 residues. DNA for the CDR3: TGCAGCGTGGCACCGGGACAGGGGAGTTACGAGCAGTACTTC. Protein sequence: CSVAPGQGSYEQYF.

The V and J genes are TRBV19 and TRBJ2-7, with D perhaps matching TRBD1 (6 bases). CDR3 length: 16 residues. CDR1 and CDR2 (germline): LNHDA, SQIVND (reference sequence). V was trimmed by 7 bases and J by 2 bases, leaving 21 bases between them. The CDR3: CASKTGHGRGPYEQYF. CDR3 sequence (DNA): TGTGCCAGTAAAACTGGTCACGGCAGGGGACCCTACGAGCAGTACTTC.

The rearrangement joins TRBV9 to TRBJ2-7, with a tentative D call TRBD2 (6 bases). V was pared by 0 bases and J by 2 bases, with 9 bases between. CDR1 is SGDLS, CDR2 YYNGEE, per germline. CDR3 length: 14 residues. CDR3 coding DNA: TGTGCCAGCAGCGTAGCTAGCGAACCCTACGAGCAGTACTTC. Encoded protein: CASSVASEPYEQYF.

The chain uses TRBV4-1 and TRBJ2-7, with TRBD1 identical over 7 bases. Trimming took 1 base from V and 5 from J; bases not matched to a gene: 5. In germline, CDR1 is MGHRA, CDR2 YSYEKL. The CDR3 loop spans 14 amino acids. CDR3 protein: CASSQARGRHEQYF. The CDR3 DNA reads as TGCGCCAGCAGCCAAGCAAGGGGGCGACACGAGCAGTACTTC.

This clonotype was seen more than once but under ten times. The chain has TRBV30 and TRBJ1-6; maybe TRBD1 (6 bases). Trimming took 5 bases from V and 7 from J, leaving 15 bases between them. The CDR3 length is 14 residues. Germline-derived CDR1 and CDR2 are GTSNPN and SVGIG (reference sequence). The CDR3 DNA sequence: TGTGCCTGGGGCATTACAGGGACCAATTCACCCCTCCACTTT. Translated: CAWGITGTNSPLHF.

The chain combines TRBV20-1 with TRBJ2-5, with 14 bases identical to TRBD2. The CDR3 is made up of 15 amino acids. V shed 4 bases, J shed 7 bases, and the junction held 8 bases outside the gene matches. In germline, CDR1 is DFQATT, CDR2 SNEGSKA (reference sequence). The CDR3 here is CSATGLAGAKGTQYF. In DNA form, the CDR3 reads TGCAGTGCTACGGGACTAGCGGGGGCTAAAGGGACCCAGTACTTC.

CDR3 coding DNA: TGTGCCAGCTCACCAGGGACAGGTTCCACCGGGGAGCTGTTTTTT. This encodes CASSPGTGSTGELFF. V gene TRBV18 combines with J gene TRBJ2-2; 8 bases fit TRBD1. The junction had 3 bases not matched to a gene; V was cut back by 2 bases and J by 4 bases. Germline CDR1 KGHSH, CDR2 LQKENI. This CDR3 has 15 amino acids.

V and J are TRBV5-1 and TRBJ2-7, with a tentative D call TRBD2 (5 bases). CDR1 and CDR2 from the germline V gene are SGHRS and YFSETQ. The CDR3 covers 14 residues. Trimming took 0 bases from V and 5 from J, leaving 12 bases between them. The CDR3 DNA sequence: TGCGCCAGCAGCTTGGACGACTATCGGGACGAGCAGTACTTC. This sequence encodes CASSLDDYRDEQYF.

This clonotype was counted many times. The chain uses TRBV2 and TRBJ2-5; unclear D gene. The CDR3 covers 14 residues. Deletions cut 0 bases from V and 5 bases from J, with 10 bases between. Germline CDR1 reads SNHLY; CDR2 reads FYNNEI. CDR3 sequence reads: CASSEASSTETQYF. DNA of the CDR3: TGTGCCAGCAGTGAAGCGTCAAGTACCGAGACCCAGTACTTC.

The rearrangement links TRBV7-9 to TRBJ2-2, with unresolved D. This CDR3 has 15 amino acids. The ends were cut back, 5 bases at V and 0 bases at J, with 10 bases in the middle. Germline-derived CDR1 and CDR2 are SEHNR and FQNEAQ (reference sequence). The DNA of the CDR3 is TGTGCCAGCAGCAACGGTCGGGCGAACACCGGGGAGCTGTTTTTT. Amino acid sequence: CASSNGRANTGELFF.

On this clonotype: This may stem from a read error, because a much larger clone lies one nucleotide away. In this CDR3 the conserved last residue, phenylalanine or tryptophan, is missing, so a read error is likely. CDR3 bases: TGCGCCAGCAGCCAAGACGATTACAAACAGACCCAGTACCTC. Residues: CASSQDDYKQTQYL. V usage is TRBV4-3 and J usage is TRBJ2-5; D unclear. Trimming removed 0 bases at V and 6 bases at J, with 11 bases between. The CDR3 is 14 residues long. Germline lookup yields CDR1 LGHNA and CDR2 YSLEER.

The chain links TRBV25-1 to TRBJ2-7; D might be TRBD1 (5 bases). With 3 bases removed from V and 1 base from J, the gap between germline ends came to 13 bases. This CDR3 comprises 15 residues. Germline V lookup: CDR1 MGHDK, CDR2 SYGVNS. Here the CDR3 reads CASSDPTGKSYEQYF. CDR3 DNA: TGTGCCAGCAGTGACCCTACAGGAAAGTCCTACGAGCAGTACTTC.

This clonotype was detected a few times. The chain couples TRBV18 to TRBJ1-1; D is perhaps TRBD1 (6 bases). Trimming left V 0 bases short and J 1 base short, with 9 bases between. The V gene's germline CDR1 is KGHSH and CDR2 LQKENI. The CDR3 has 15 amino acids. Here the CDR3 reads CASSPPKGGNTEAFF. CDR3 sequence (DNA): TGTGCCAGCTCACCACCTAAAGGGGGGAACACTGAAGCTTTCTTT. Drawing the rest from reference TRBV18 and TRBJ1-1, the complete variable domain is NAGVMQNPRHLVRRRGQEARLRCSPMKGHSHVYWYRQLPEEGLKFMVYLQKENIIDESGMPKERFSAEFPKEGPSILRIQQVVRGDSAAYFCASSPPKGGNTEAFFGQGTRLTVV.

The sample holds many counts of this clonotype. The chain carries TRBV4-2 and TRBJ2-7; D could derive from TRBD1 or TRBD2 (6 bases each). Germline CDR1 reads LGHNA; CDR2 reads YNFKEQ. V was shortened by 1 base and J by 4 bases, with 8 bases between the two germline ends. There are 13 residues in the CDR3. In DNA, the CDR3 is TGTGCCAGCAGCCAAGGGGGGGCGTACGAGCAGTACTTC. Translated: CASSQGGAYEQYF.

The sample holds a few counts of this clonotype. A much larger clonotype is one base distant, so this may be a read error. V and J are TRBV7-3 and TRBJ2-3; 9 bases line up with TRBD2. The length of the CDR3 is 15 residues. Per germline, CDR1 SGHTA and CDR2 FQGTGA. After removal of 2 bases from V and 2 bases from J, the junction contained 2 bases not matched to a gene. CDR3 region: CASSLGGRATDTQYF. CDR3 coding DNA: TGTGCCAGCAGCTTAGGCGGGAGGGCCACAGATACGCAGTATTTT.

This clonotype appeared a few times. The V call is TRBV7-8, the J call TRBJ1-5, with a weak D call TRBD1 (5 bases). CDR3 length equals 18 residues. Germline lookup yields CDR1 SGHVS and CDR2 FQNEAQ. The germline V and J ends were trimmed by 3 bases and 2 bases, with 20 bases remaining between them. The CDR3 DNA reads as TGTGCCAGCAGCTTTATTCGGGACGGGATTTATGGCAATCAGCCCCAGCATTTT. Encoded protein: CASSFIRDGIYGNQPQHF.

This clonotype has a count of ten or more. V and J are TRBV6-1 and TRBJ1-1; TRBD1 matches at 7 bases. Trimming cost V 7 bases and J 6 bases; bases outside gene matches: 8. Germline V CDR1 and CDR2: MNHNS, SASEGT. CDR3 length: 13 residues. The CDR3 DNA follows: TGTGCCAGCACTCGACAGGGAAGCTCTGAAGCTTTCTTT. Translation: CASTRQGSSEAFF.

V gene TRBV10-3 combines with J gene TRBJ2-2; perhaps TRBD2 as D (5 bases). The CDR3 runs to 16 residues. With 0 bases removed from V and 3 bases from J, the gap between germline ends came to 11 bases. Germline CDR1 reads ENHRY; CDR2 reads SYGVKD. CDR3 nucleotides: TGTGCCATCAGTGAGTCGGTAAAACTAGACACCGGGGAGCTGTTTTTT. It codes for CAISESVKLDTGELFF.

CDR3 nucleotide sequence: TGTGCCAGCAGCTTAGGAGCCAACTACGAGCAGTACTTC. Its protein is CASSLGANYEQYF. The chain has TRBV7-2 and TRBJ2-7; D call uncertain. The CDR3 covers 13 residues. The germline CDR1 and CDR2 sequences are SGHTA and FQGNSA. The V end was cut by 1 base, the J end by 3 bases, with 7 bases between.

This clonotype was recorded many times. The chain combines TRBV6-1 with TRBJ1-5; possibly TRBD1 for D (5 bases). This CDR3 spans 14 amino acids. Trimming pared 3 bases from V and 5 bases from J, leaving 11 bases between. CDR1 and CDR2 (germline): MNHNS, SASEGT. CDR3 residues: CASSDLGGHQPQHF. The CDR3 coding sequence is TGTGCCAGCAGTGACTTGGGGGGTCATCAGCCCCAGCATTTT.

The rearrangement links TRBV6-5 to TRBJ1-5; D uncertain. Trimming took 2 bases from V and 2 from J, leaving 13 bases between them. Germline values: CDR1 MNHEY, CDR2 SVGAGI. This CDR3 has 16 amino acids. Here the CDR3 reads CASSYGFKAGNQPQHF. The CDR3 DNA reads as TGTGCCAGCAGTTACGGTTTCAAGGCGGGCAATCAGCCCCAGCATTTT.

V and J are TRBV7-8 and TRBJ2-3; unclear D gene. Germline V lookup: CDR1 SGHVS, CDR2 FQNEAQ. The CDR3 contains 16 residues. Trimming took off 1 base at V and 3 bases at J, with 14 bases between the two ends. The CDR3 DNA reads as TGTGCCAGCAGCTTAGTATCTTCCTCTCCTACAGATACGCAGTATTTT. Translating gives CASSLVSSSPTDTQYF.

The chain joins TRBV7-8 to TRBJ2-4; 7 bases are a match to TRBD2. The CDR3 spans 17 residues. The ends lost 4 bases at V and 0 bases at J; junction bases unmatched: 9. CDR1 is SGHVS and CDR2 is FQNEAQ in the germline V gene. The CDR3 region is CASSSGGLSLAKNIQYF. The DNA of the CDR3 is TGTGCCAGCAGCTCGGGGGGACTGTCCCTAGCCAAAAACATTCAGTACTTC.

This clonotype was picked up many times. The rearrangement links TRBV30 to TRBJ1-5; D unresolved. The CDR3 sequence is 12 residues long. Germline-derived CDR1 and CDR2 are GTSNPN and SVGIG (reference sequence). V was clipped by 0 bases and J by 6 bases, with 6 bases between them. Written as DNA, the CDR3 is TGTGCCTGGAGTGTACGAGGTCAGCCCCAGCATTTT. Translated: CAWSVRGQPQHF.